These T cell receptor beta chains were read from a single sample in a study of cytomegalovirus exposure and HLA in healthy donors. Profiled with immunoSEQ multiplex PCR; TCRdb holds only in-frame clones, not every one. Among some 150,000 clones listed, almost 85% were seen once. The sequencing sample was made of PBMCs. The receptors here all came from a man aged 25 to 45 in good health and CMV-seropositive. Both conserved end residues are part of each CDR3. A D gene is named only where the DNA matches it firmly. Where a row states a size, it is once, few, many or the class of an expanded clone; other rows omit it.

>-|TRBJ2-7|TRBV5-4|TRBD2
CASSLGGLAGTYEQYF
TGTGCCAGCAGCTTGGGGGGACTAGCGGGGACCTACGAGCAGTACTTC
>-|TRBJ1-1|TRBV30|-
CACRISGTPSEAFF
TGTGCCTGTCGAATATCCGGGACACCGAGTGAAGCTTTCTTT
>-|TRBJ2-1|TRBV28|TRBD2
CASSLRGLVFF
TGTGCCAGCAGTTTAAGGGGACTAGTTTTCTTC
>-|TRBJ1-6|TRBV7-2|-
CASSSLVGSNSPLHF
TGTGCCAGCAGCTCCCTGGTAGGGAGTAATTCACCCCTCCACTTT
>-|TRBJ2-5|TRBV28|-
CASSSPAGLSYQETQYF
TGTGCCAGCAGTTCCCCTGCGGGGCTTTCGTACCAAGAGACCCAGTACTTC
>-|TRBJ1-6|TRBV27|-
CASSPLLSSPLHF
TGTGCCAGCAGTCCCCTCCTTTCTTCACCCCTCCACTTT
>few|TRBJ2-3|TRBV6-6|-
CASSYVAADTQYF
TGTGCCAGCAGTTACGTGGCAGCAGATACGCAGTATTTT
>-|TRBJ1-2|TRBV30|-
CAWDPLGGYGYTF
TGTGCCTGGGATCCCCTAGGGGGCTATGGCTACACCTTC
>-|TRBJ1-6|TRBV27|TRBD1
CASSFLGQGSNSPLHF
TGTGCCAGCAGTTTTCTCGGACAGGGGAGTAATTCACCCCTCCACTTT
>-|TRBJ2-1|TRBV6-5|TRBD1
CASSTDRGNNEQFF
TGTGCCAGCAGTACGGACAGGGGGAACAATGAGCAGTTCTTC
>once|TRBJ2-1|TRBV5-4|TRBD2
CAAGGLAGGSGEQFF
TGTGCCGCCGGGGGCCTAGCGGGGGGCTCGGGAGAGCAGTTCTTC
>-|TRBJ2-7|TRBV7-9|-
CASSPPGNLFEQYF
TGTGCCAGCAGCCCCCCAGGGAACCTTTTCGAGCAGTACTTC
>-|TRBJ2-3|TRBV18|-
CASGGTASADTQYF
TGTGCCAGCGGCGGTACGGCGAGTGCAGATACGCAGTATTTT
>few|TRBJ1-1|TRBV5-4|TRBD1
CASSQGQEGFEAFF
TGTGCCAGCAGCCAGGGACAGGAGGGGTTTGAAGCTTTCTTT
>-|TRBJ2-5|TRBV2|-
CASKRQTAGRYQETQYF
TGTGCCAGCAAACGACAAACGGCGGGCCGGTACCAAGAGACCCAGTACTTC
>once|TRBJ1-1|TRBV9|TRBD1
CASSARQGARTEAFF
TGTGCCAGCAGCGCCCGACAGGGGGCGCGCACTGAAGCTTTCTTT
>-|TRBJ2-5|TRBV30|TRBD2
CAWSFGGAMETQYF
TGTGCCTGGAGTTTCGGGGGGGCTATGGAGACCCAGTACTTC
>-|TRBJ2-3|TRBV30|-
CAWSVSGLVRDTQYF
TGTGCCTGGAGTGTATCCGGGTTGGTGAGAGATACGCAGTATTTT
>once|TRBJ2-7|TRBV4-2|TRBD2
CASSPGLAGGTSYEQYF
TGTGCCAGCAGCCCGGGACTAGCGGGAGGGACCTCCTACGAGCAGTACTTC
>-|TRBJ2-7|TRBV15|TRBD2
CATSQGTSGRSYEQYF
TGTGCCACCAGCCAGGGAACGAGCGGGAGGTCCTACGAGCAGTACTTC
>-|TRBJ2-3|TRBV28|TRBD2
CASSISGSGTDTQYF
TGTGCCAGCAGTATAAGCGGGAGCGGAACAGATACGCAGTATTTT
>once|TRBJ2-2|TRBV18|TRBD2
CASSTGLPLTGELFF
TGTGCCAGCTCAACGGGACTACCACTCACCGGGGAGCTGTTTTTT
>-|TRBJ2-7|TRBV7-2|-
CASSSNPQGFEQYF
TGTGCCAGCAGCTCAAACCCCCAGGGTTTCGAGCAGTACTTC
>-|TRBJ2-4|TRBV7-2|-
CASSRDMLAKNSQYF
TGTGCCAGCAGCCGTGACATGCTAGCCAAAAACAGTCAGTACTTC
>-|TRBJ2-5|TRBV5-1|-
CASSPDAPDEAQYF
TGCGCCAGCAGCCCCGATGCCCCCGATGAGGCCCAGTACTTC
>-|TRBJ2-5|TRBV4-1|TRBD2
CASSLGFASGGPGETQYF
TGCGCCAGCAGCCTTGGTTTCGCTAGCGGGGGGCCAGGAGAGACCCAGTACTTC
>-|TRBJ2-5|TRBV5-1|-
CASSFLSPQETQYF
TGCGCCAGCAGCTTTTTATCCCCGCAAGAGACCCAGTACTTC
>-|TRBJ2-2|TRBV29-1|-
CSVDRGHTGELFF
TGCAGCGTTGACAGGGGACACACCGGGGAGCTGTTTTTT
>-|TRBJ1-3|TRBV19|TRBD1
CASKGQGSGNTIYF
TGTGCCAGTAAAGGACAGGGGTCTGGAAACACCATATATTTT